This T cell receptor (beta chain) was found in a study of blood T cell repertoires in COVID-19 (dated by TCRdb to between 2020 and 2021). For context, the study as a whole: The collaborator samples originated in the United States, Italy and Spain and spanned the acute and convalescent phases of COVID-19. The prospective study material was composed of cDNA or gDNA derived from T cells, B-cell-depleted T cells, or PBMCs. Subjects who had been exposed to COVID-19, were actively infected with it, or had recovered from it provided the deeply sampled blood TCRbeta repertoires that made up the dataset. The repertoires were made available in a free public database intended to serve as a resource for research on the immune response to SARS-CoV-2. The samples were drawn from the first 160 participants of the ongoing ImmuneRACE study and from 950 to 1,500 subjects provided by 6 global collaborators. Nearly every sample came with metadata listing a de-identified subject ID, COVID-19 status, age in years and sex. Where available, HLA class I and class II types were taken from metadata supplied by the sample provider and were not determined by assay-based typing.

One collaborating source in Seattle enrolled patients during active infection and followed them longitudinally through the course of disease. The collaborating institutions used their own protocols to collect whole blood in K2EDTA tubes. Collaborator samples were shipped for TCRbeta analysis as frozen whole blood, isolated PBMCs, or DNA extracted from either sample type. V and J are truncated by 3 bases and 0 bases respectively, leaving an intervening sequence of 13 bases. CDR1 and CDR2, looked up from the germline V gene (reference sequence), are SEHNR and FQNEAQ. CDR3 length: 16 amino acids, cysteine to phenylalanine. This entry keeps only the CDR3 DNA: 48 bases, framed from base 1. Comments on this clone: The antigen it recognizes is unknown. One base away there is no much larger clone; base qualities are not given.

TCRbeta CDR3 regions were amplified from genomic DNA using the immunoSEQ Assay, a bias-controlled multiplex PCR. The authors' pipeline ran thus. The number of nucleated cells in each sample was estimated by amplification of reference gene primers within the assay. To quantify the absolute abundance of each unique TCRbeta CDR3 rearrangement, sequence reads were collapsed and filtered. Productive Simpson clonality was computed per sample as the square root of Simpson's diversity index over productive rearrangements. TCRdb mirrors the immuneACCESS table, restricted to in-frame sequences. Some clones are absent from its copies; in checked studies, under half trace to an unresolved V gene, and the reason for the others is unknown. Clone size and V and J calls were adopted from that table, with D and trimming inferred from the DNA. The sample table records 250,000 to 400,000 clones; roughly 90% of these occur just once. The top ten clonotypes cover under 3% of the sample.

The research as a whole found: The amount of clinical and demographic metadata varied by source and participant and was provided uncurated.

The chain links TRBV7-9 with TRBJ2-3; D gene: possibly TRBD2, on 5 matching bases. Input material: peripheral blood. This clonotype was sampled from a woman aged 30 to 39 with COVID-19, enrolled during active disease. Here is the DNA: TGTGCCAGCAGCTTTCGTCCCAGGACTAGCACAGATACGCAGTATTTT. Its protein is CASSFRPRTSTDTQYF. Where the CDR3 stops, the reference TRBV7-9 and TRBJ2-3 genes take over; the full variable domain is DTGVSQNPRHKITKRGQNVTFRCDPISEHNRLYWYRQTLGQGPEFLTYFQNEAQLEKSRLLSDRFSAERPKGSFSTLEIQRTEQGDSAMYLCASSFRPRTSTDTQYFGPGTRLTVL.